This T cell receptor beta chain was recorded in a study of identical twins. This CDR3 comprises 17 residues. Germline CDR1 and CDR2: SEHNR and FQNEAQ (reference sequence). J lost 0 bases, V lost 4 bases, and 10 bases had no gene match. Overall study results and limits: Cross-sectional statistical analysis, not tracking of the same donors, underpinned the conclusions.

TCRdb re-called the 5' RACE reads through MiXCR, storing one row per CDR3 protein. The data contain about 690,000 distinct CDR3 sequences, 20% to 25% of them singletons. This clonotype was counted between two and nine times. Its antigen remains unknown. A further study also used this sample, focusing on T cells expressing NK-cell markers. This second study notes: T cells sorted in several experiments were restricted to alpha-beta TCR T cells by an anti-gamma-delta TCR antibody.

This TCR was sampled from a woman in her late teens or twenties in good health. The J gene is TRBJ1-1, the V gene TRBV7-9, with 8 bases lining up with TRBD1. Sequencing input: PBMCs. Here the CDR3 reads CASSSRTGSGVNTEAFF. The CDR3 DNA reads TGTGCCAGCAGCTCTAGGACAGGGAGTGGGGTGAACACTGAAGCTTTCTTT.